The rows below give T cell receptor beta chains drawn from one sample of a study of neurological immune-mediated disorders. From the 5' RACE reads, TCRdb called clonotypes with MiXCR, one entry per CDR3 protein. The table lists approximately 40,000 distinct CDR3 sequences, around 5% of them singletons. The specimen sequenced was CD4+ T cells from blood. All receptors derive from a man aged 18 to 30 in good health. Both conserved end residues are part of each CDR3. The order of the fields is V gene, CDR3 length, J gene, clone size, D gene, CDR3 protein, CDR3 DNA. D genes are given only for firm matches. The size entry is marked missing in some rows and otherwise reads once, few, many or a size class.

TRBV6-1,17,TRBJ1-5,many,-,CASSSSGQIYSNQPQHF,TGTGCCAGCAGTTCCTCAGGACAAATTTATAGCAATCAGCCCCAGCATTTT
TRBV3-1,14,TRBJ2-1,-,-,CASSQEGRDNEQFF,TGTGCCAGCAGCCAAGAGGGTCGGGACAATGAGCAGTTCTTC
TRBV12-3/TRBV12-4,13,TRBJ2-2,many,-,CASSQVWTSELFF,TGTGCCAGCAGTCAAGTCTGGACGAGTGAGCTGTTTTTT
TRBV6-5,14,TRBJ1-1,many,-,CASSYSQGSTEAFF,TGTGCCAGCAGTTACTCCCAGGGTTCCACTGAAGCTTTCTTT
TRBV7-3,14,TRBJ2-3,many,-,CASSAGLGTDTQYF,TGTGCCAGCAGCGCGGGACTTGGCACAGATACGCAGTATTTT
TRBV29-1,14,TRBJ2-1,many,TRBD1,CSVEKQQGNPEQFF,TGCAGCGTTGAAAAGCAACAGGGGAATCCTGAGCAGTTCTTC
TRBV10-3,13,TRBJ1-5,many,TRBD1,CAISGQGFQPQHF,TGTGCCATCAGTGGACAGGGTTTCCAGCCCCAGCATTTT
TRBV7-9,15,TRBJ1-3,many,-,CASSLSGNTNVPIYF,TGTGCCAGCAGCCTCTCCGGGAACACTAATGTTCCCATATATTTT
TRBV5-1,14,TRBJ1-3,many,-,CASSFIGSGNTIYF,TGCGCCAGCAGCTTTATCGGCTCTGGAAACACCATATATTTT
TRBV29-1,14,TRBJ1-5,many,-,CSVAPLDSNQPQHF,TGCAGCGTTGCCCCATTGGATAGCAATCAGCCCCAGCATTTT
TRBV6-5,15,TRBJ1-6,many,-,CASSRKDRYNSPLHF,TGTGCCAGCAGCCGCAAGGACAGATATAATTCACCCCTCCACTTT
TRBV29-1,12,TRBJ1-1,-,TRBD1,CSVAGQGGVTFF,TGCAGCGTCGCCGGACAGGGAGGCGTAACTTTCTTT
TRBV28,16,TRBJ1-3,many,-,CASSGDGMSSGNTIYF,TGTGCCAGCAGTGGGGACGGAATGAGCTCTGGAAACACCATATATTTT
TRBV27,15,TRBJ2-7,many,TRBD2,CASNPSGTAFYEQYF,TGTGCCAGCAACCCTAGCGGGACAGCTTTCTACGAGCAGTACTTC
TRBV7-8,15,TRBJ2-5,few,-,CASSLGPGPKETQYF,TGTGCCAGCAGCTTAGGCCCGGGACCGAAAGAGACCCAGTACTTC
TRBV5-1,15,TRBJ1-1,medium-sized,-,CASSPQPTGNTEAFF,TGCGCCAGCAGCCCGCAACCCACGGGGAACACTGAAGCTTTCTTT
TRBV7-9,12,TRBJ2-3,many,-,CASSWGTDTQYF,TGTGCCAGCAGCTGGGGCACAGATACGCAGTATTTT
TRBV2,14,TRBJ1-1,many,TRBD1,CASSATDRYTEAFF,TGTGCCAGCAGCGCTACGGACAGGTACACTGAAGCTTTCTTT
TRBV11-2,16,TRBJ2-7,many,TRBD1,CASSSPRDRNTREQYF,TGTGCCAGCAGCTCCCCCCGGGACAGGAATACCCGCGAGCAGTACTTC
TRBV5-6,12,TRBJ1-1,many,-,CASSLVPGAAFF,TGTGCCAGCAGCTTGGTTCCAGGTGCGGCTTTCTTT
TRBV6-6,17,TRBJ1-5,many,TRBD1,CASSLLTGRVRNQPQHF,TGTGCCAGCAGTTTGCTGACAGGGCGAGTGCGCAATCAGCCCCAGCATTTT
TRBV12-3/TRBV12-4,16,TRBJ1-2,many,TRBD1,CASSPVWGQGASGYTF,TGTGCCAGCAGTCCTGTATGGGGACAGGGGGCGTCGGGCTACACCTTC
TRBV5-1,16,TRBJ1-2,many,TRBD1,CASSSTPGQANYGYTF,TGCGCCAGCAGCTCGACCCCGGGACAGGCTAACTATGGCTACACCTTC
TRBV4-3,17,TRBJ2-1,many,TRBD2,CASSQDSGRGSYNEQFF,TGCGCCAGCAGCCAAGATAGCGGGCGAGGGTCCTACAATGAGCAGTTCTTC
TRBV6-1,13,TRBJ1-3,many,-,CASRGQGGNTIYF,TGTGCCAGCAGAGGACAAGGGGGAAACACCATATATTTT
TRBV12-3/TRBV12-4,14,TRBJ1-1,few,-,CASSLRGLNTEAFF,TGTGCCAGCAGTTTACGGGGGTTGAACACTGAAGCTTTCTTT
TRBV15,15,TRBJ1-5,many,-,CATSRTRGSNQPQHF,TGTGCCACCAGCAGAACCCGGGGAAGCAATCAGCCCCAGCATTTT
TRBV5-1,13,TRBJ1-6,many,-,CASGGTYNSPLHF,TGCGCCAGCGGCGGGACTTACAATTCACCCCTCCACTTT
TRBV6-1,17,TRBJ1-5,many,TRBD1,CASVTRAGQLITQPQHF,TGTGCCAGCGTAACCAGGGCGGGACAGCTTATTACTCAGCCCCAGCATTTT